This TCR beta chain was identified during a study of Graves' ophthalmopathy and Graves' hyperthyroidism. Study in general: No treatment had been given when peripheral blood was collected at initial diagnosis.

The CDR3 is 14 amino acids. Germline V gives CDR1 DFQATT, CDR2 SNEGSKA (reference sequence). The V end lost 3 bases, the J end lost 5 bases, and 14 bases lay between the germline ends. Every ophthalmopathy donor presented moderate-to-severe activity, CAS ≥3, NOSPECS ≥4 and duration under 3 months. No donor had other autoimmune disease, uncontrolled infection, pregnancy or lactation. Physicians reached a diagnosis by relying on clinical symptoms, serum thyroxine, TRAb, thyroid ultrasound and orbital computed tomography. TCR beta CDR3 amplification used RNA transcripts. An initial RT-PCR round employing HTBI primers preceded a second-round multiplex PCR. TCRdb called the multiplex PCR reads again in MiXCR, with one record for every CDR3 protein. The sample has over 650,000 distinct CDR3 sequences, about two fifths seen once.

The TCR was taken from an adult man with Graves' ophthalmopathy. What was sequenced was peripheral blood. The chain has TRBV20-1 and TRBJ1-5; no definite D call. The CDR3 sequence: CSASQPSLHQPQHF. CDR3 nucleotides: TGCAGTGCTAGCCAGCCATCGCTGCATCAGCCCCAGCATTTT.